This TCR beta chain originates from a study of blood T cell repertoires in COVID-19. Study as a whole: Donors in the United States, Italy and Spain gave samples during acute or convalescent COVID-19. T cells, B-cell-depleted T cells, or PBMCs provided the cDNA or gDNA that served as material.

This clone has a handful of counts. Methods used by the authors: Reference gene primer amplification yielded estimated nucleated cell counts. The table came from immunoSEQ multiplex PCR; TCRdb's copy has only in-frame clones and leaves some out. Clone size and the V and J calls come from that table; the DNA yielded D and trimming. This table holds 13,000 or so clones, about 88% found once. CDR3 length: 18 amino acids. J gave up 2 bases and V 3 bases, and 15 bases lay outside the gene matches. Germline V gene sequence: CDR1 SEHNR, CDR2 FQNEAQ (reference sequence). Sequencing was done on a sample of peripheral blood. The chain combines TRBV7-9 with TRBJ2-7, with TRBD1 matching over 8 bases. This clonotype was sampled from a human donor in a cohort sampled during active COVID-19. CDR3 DNA sequence: TGTGCCAGCAGCTTGGGTCAGGGGGCTGGATGGGAAACCTACGAGCAGTACTTC. Translation gives CASSLGQGAGWETYEQYF.